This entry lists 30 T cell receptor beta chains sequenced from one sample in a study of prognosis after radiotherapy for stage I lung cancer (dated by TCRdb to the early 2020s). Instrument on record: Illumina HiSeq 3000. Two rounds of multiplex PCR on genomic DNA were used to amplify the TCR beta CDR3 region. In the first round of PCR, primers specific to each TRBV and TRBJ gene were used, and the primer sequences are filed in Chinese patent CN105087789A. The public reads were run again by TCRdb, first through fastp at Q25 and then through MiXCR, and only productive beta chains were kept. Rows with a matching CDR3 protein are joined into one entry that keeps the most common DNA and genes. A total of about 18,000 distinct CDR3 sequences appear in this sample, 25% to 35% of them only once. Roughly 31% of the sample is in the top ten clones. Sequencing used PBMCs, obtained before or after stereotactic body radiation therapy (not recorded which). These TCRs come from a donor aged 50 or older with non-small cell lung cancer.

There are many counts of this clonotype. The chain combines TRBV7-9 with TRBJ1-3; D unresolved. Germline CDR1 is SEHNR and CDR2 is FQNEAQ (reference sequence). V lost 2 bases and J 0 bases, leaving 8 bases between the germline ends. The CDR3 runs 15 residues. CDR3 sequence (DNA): TGTGCCAGCAGCTTAAACGTGGTCTCTGGAAACACCATATATTTT. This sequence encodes CASSLNVVSGNTIYF.

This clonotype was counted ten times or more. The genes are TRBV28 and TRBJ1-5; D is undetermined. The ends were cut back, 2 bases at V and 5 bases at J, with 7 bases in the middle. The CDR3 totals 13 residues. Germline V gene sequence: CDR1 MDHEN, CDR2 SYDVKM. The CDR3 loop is CASSLPGYQPQHF. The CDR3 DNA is TGTGCCAGCAGTTTACCAGGATATCAGCCCCAGCATTTT. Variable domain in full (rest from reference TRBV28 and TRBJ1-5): DVKVTQSSRYLVKRTGEKVFLECVQDMDHENMFWYRQDPGLGLRLIYFSYDVKMKEKGDIPEGYSVSREKKERFSLILESASTNQTSMYLCASSLPGYQPQHFGDGTRLSIL.

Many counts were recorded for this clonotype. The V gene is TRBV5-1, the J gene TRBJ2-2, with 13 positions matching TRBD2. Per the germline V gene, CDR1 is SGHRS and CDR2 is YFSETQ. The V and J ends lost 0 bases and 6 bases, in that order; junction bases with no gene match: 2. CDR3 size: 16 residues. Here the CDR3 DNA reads TGCGCCAGCAGCTTGGAACTAGCGGGAGGGGCCGGGGAGCTGTTTTTT. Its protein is CASSLELAGGAGELFF. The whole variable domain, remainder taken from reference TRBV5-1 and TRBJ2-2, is KAGVTQTPRYLIKTRGQQVTLSCSPISGHRSVSWYQQTPGQGLQFLFEYFSETQRNKGNFPGRFSGRQFSNSRSEMNVSTLELGDSALYLCASSLELAGGAGELFFGEGSRLTVL.

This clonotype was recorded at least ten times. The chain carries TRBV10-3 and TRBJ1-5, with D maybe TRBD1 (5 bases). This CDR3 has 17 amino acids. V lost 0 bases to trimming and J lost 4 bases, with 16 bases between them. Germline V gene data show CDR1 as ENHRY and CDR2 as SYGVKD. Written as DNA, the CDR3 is TGTGCCATCAGTGAGTCGAAGTCGGGGCAGGATAATCAGCCCCAGCATTTT. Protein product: CAISESKSGQDNQPQHF.

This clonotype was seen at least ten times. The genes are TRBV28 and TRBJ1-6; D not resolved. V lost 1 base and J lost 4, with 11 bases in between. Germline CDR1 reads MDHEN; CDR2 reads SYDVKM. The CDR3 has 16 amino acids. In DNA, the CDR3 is TGTGCCAGCAGTTTATATAGGATTGATTATAATTCACCCCTCCACTTT. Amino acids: CASSLYRIDYNSPLHF.

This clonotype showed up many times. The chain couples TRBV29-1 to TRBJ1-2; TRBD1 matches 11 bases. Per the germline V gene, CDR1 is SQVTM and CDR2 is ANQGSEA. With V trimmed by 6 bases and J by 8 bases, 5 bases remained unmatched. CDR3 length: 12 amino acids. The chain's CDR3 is CSVQRDRGGYTF. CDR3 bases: TGCAGCGTCCAAAGGGACAGGGGGGGCTACACCTTC. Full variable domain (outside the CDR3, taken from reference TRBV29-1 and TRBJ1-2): SAVISQKPSRDICQRGTSLTIQCQVDSQVTMMFWYRQQPGQSLTLIATANQGSEATYESGFVIDKFPISRPNLTFSTLTVSNMSPEDSSIYLCSVQRDRGGYTFGSGTRLTVV.

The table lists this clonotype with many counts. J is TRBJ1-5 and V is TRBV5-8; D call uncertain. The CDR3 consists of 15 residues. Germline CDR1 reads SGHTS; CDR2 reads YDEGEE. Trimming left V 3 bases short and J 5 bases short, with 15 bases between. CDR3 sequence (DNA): TGTGCCAGCAGCTCGCGGGGAAGGCGATATCAGCCCCAGCATTTT. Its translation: CASSSRGRRYQPQHF. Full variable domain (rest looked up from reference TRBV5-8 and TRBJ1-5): EAGVTQSPTHLIKTRGQQATLRCSPISGHTSVYWYQQALGLGLQFLLWYDEGEERNRGNFPPRFSGRQFPNYSSELNVNALELEDSALYLCASSSRGRRYQPQHFGDGTRLSIL.

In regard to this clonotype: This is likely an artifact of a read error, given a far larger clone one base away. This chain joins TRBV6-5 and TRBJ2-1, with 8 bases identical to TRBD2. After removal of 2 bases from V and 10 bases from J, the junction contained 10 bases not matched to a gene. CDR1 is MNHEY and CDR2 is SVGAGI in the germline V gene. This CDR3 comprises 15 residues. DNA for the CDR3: TGTGCCAGCAGTTACGGCGGGGGGAGCTCCTACGAGCAGTTCTTC. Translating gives CASSYGGGSSYEQFF.

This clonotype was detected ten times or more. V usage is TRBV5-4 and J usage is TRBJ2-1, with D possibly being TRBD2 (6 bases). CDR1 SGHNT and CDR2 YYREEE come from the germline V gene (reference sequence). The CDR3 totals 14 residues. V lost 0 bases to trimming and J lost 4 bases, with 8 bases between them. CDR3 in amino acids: CASSLERVYNEQFF. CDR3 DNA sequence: TGTGCCAGCAGCTTGGAGCGGGTTTACAATGAGCAGTTCTTC.

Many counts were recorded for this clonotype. CDR3 sequence reads: CASSATGGALGSPLHF. The CDR3 DNA follows: TGTGCCAGTAGCGCTACAGGGGGCGCTTTGGGCTCACCCCTCCACTTT. V usage is TRBV19 and J usage is TRBJ1-6; 9 nucleotides align to TRBD1. CDR1 and CDR2 from the germline V gene are LNHDA and SQIVND (reference sequence). Trimming cost V 6 bases and J 10 bases; bases outside gene matches: 13. This CDR3 spans 16 amino acids.

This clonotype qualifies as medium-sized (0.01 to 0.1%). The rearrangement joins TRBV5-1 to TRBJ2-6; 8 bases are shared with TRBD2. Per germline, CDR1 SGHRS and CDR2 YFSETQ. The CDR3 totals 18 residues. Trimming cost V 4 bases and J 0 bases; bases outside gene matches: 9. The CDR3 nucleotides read TGCGCCAGCAGCAGAAAAAGCGGGAGAGACTCTGGGGCCAACGTCCTGACTTTC. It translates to CASSRKSGRDSGANVLTF.

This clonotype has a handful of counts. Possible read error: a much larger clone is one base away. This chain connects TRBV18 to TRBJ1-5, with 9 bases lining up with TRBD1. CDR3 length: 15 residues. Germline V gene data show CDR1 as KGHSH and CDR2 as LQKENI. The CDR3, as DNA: TGTGCCAGCTCGCCAGACAGGGGGACAAATCAGCCCCAGCGTTTT. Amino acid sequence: CASSPDRGTNQPQRF.

Here the CDR3 DNA reads TGTGCCAGCAGCCCCACCAGGGCCCACTACGAGCAGTACTTC. Translating gives CASSPTRAHYEQYF. The chain employs TRBV6-1 and TRBJ2-7; possibly TRBD1 for D (5 bases). The germline gives CDR1 MNHNS, CDR2 SASEGT. CDR3 size: 14 residues. V dropped 6 bases and J dropped 3 bases, with 15 bases sitting between them.

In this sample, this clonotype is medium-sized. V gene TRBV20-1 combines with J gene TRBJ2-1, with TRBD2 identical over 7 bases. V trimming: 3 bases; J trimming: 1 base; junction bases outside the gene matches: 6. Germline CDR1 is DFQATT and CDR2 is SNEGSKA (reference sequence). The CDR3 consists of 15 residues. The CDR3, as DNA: TGCAGTGCTAGCCCTGGACTAGGTTCCTACAATGAGCAGTTCTTC. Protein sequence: CSASPGLGSYNEQFF.

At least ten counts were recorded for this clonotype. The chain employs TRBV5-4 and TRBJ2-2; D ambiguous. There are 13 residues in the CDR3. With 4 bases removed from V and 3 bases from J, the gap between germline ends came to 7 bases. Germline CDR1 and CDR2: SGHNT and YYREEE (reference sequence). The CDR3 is CASSLGHTGELFF. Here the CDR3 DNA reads TGTGCCAGCAGCCTAGGACACACCGGGGAGCTGTTTTTT.

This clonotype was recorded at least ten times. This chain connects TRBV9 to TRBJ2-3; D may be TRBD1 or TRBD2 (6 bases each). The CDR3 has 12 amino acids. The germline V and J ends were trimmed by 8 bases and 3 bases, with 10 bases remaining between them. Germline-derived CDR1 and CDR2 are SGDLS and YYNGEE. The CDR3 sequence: CARRDITDTQYF. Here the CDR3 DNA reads TGTGCCAGGCGGGACATAACAGATACGCAGTATTTT.

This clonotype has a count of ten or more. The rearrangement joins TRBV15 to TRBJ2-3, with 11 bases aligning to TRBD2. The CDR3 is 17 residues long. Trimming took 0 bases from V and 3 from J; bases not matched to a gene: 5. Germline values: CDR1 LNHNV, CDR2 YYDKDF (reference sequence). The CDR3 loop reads CATSRDWLAGGTDTQYF. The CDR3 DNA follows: TGTGCCACCAGCAGAGATTGGCTAGCGGGAGGAACAGATACGCAGTATTTT. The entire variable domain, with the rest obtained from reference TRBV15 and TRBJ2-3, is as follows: DAMVIQNPRYQVTQFGKPVTLSCSQTLNHNVMYWYQQKSSQAPKLLFHYYDKDFNNEADTPDNFQSRRPNTSFCFLDIRSPGLGDTAMYLCATSRDWLAGGTDTQYFGPGTRLTVL.

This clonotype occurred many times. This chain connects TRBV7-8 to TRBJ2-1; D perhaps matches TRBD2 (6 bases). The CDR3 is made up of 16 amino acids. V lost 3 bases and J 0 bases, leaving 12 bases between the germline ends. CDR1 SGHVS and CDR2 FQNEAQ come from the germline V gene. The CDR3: CASSFLSGYSYNEQFF. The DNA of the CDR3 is TGTGCCAGCAGCTTCCTTAGCGGTTACTCCTACAATGAGCAGTTCTTC.

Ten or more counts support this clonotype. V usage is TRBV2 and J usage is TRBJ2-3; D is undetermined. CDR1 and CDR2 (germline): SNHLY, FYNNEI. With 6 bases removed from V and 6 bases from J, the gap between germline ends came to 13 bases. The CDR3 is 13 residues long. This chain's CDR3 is CASRLTLPDTQYF. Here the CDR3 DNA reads TGTGCCAGCAGGCTCACCCTTCCCGATACGCAGTATTTT.

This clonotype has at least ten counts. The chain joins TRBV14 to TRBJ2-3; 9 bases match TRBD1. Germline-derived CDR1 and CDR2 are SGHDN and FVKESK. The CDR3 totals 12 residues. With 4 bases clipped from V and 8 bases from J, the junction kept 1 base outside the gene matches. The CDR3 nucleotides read TGTGCCAGCAGCCTACAGGGGGCTACGCAGTATTTT. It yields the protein CASSLQGATQYF.

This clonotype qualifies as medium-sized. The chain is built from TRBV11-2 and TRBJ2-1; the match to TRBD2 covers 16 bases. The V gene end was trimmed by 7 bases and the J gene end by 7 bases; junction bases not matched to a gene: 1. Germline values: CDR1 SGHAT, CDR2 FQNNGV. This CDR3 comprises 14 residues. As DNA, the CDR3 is TGTGCCAGCAAGGGACTAGCGGGAGGGAATGAGCAGTTCTTC. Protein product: CASKGLAGGNEQFF.

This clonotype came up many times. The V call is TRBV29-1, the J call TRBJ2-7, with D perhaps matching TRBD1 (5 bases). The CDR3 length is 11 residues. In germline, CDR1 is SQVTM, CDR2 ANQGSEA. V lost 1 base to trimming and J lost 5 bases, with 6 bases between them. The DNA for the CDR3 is TGCAGCGTTGAAGGGGGCAACGAGCAGTACTTC. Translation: CSVEGGNEQYF.

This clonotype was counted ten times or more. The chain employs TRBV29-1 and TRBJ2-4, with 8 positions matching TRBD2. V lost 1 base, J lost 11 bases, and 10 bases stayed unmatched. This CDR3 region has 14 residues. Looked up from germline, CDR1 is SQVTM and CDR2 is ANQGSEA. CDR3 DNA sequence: TGCAGCGTTGAAGGCCCTAGCGGGCCTTCGGTTCAGTACTTC. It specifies CSVEGPSGPSVQYF.

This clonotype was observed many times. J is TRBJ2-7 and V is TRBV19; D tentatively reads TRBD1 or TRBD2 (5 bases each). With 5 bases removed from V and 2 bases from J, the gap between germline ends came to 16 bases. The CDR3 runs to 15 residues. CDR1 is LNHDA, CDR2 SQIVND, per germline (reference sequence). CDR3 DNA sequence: TGTGCCAGTAGTCCCGCCGCCGGGGCCCCCTACGAGCAGTACTTC. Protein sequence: CASSPAAGAPYEQYF.

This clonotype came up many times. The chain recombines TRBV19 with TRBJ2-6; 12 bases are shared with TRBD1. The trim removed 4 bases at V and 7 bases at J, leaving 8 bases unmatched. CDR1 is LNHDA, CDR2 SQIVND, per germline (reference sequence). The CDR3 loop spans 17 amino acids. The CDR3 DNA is TGTGCCAGTAGTAAGACCGGGACAGGGGGCAGCGCCAACGTCCTGACTTTC. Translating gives CASSKTGTGGSANVLTF.

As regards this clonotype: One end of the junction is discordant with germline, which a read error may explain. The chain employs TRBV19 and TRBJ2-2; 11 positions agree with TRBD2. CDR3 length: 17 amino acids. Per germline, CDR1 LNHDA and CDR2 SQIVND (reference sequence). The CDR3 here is CASSSTSGMAKDGELLF. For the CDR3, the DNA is TGTGCCAGTAGTTCGACTAGCGGGATGGCCAAAGACGGGGAGCTGCTTTTT.

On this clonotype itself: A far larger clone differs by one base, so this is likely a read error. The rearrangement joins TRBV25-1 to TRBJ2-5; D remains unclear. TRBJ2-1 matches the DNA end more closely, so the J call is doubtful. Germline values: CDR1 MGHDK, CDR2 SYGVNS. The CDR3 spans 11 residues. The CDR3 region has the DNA TGTGCCAGCACCACACGGGATGAGCAGTTCTTC. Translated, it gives CASTTRDEQFF.

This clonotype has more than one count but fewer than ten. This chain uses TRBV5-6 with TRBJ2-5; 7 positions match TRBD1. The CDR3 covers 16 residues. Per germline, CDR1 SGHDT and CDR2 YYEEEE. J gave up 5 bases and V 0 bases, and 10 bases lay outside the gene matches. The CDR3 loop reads CASSLVFGQASETQYF. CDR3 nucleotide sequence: TGTGCCAGCAGCTTGGTATTTGGACAGGCTTCGGAGACCCAGTACTTC.

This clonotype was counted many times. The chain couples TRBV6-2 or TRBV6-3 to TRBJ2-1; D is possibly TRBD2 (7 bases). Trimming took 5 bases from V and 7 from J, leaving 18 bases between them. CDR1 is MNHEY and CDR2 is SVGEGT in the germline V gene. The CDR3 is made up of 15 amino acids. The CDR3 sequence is CASSAGAATRNEQFF. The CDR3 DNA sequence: TGTGCCAGCAGTGCGGGGGCGGCTACGAGAAATGAGCAGTTCTTC.

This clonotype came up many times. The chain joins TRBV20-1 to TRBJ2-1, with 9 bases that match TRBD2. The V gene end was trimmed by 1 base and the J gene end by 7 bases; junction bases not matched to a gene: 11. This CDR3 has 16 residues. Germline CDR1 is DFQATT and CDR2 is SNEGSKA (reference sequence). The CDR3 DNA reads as TGCAGTGCTAGAGTTTTTGGTAGCGGGAGCTATAATGAGCAGTTCTTC. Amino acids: CSARVFGSGSYNEQFF.